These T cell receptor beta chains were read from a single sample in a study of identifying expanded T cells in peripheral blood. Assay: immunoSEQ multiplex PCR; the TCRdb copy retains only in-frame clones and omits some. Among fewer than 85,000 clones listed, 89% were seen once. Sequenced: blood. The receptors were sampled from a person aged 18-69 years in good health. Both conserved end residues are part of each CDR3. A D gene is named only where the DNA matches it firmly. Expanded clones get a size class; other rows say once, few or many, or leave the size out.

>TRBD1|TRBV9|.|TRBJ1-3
TGTGCCAGCAGCGTGGGGACAGGGTTAAGGACCATATATTTT
CASSVGTGLRTIYF
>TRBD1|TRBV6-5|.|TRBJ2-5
TGTGCCAGCAGTAAACAGGGGAAGGAGACCCAGTACTTC
CASSKQGKETQYF
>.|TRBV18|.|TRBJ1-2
TGTGCCAGCTCACCGGGGCAGGCTAATTATGGCTACACCTTC
CASSPGQANYGYTF
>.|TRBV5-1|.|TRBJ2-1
TGCGCCAGCAGCCCTCAGGGAGATGAGCAGTTCTTC
CASSPQGDEQFF
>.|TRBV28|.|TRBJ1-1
TGTGCCAGCAGACGAGGGGTTTCCGACACTGAAGCTTTCTTT
CASRRGVSDTEAFF
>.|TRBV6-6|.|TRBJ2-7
TGTGCCAGCAGTTACTCAAGGTTCTACGAGCAGTACTTC
CASSYSRFYEQYF
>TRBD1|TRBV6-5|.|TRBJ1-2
TGTGCCAGCAGTTTCACCGGGACAGGGGAGAATGGCTACACCTTC
CASSFTGTGENGYTF
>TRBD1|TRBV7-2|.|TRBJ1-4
TGTGCCAGCAGCTTCGACAGGGCGCTAGGGGAAAAACTGTTTTTT
CASSFDRALGEKLFF
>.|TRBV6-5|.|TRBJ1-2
TGTGCCAGCTCCCGAGAACCTTTCTATTCGGGTGGCTACACCTTC
CASSREPFYSGGYTF
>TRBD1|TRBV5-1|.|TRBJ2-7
TGCGCCAGCAGCCTTTTGGACAGGGACGAGCAGTACTTC
CASSLLDRDEQYF
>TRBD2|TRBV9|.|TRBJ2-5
TGTGCCAGCAGCGTATCCGGGGGGAACGAGGAGACCCAGTACTTC
CASSVSGGNEETQYF
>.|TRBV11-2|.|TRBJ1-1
TGTGCCAGCAGCTTAGATGGAGGGGTGGCTTTCTTT
CASSLDGGVAFF
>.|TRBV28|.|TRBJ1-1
TGTGCCAGCAGTTTACACGGAACATACCCCATGAACACTGAAGCTTTCTTT
CASSLHGTYPMNTEAFF
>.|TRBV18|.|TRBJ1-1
TGTGCCAGCTCACCACCGGGAAAACTAAACACTGAAGCTTTCTTT
CASSPPGKLNTEAFF
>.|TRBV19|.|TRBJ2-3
TGTGCCAGTAGTATGGGTAGCTTTGGGGGAGGAGATACGCAGTATTTT
CASSMGSFGGGDTQYF
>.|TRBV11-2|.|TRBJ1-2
TGTGCCAGCAGCCCACCGGTCTGGCCGTTTGGGGACGGCTACACCTTC
CASSPPVWPFGDGYTF
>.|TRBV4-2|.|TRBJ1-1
TGTGCCAGCAGCCAAGATTCCGGGTACACTGAAGCTTTCTTT
CASSQDSGYTEAFF
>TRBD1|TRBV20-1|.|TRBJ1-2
TGCAGTGCTAGAGATGACAGGGTCCCCACCTTC
CSARDDRVPTF
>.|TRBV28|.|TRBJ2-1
TGTGCCAGCCGAAAGGGGCGTGCCAGCTCCTACAATGAGCAGTTCTTC
CASRKGRASSYNEQFF
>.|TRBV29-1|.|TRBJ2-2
TGCAGCGTTCGGTCAGACGGGGAGCTGTTTTTT
CSVRSDGELFF
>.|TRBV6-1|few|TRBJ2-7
TGTGCCAGCAGCCTGGACAGAGCCTACGAGCAGTACTTC
CASSLDRAYEQYF
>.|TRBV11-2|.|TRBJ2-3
TGTGCCAGCAGCCAGAGTAGGGATACGCAGTATTTT
CASSQSRDTQYF
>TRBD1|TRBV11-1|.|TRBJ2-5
TGTGCCAGCAGCTTAGAACGGACAGGGGGCGAGACCCAGTACTTC
CASSLERTGGETQYF
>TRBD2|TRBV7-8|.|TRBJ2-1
TGTGCCAGCAGCTTAGCCGGGAGCGGGGGGCGCTACAATGAGCAGTTCTTC
CASSLAGSGGRYNEQFF
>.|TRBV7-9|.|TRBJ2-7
TGTGCCAGCAGCTCTCCGGCTAGATACGAGCAGTACTTC
CASSSPARYEQYF
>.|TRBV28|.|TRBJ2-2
TGTGCCAGCCGCCAGGGTACGAACACCGGGGAGCTGTTTTTT
CASRQGTNTGELFF
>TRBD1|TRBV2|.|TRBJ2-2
TGTGCCAGCATTAACAGGGGGATTGGGACCGGGGAGCTGTTTTTT
CASINRGIGTGELFF
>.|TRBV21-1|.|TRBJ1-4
TGTGCCAGCAGCACCAGGGGTTTTACTAATGAAAAACTGTTTTTT
CASSTRGFTNEKLFF
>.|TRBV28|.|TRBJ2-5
TGTGCCAGCAGTTTAACCATTACCGCTGGGACTGACTTGGGAGAGACCCAGTACTTC
CASSLTITAGTDLGETQYF
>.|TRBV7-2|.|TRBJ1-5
TGTGCCAGCAGCTTAGAAGGGCAGGCTTATCAGCCCCAGCATTTT
CASSLEGQAYQPQHF
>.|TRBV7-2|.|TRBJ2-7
TGTGCCAGCAGCTCAAACTACGAGCAGTACTTC
CASSSNYEQYF
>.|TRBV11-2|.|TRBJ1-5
TGTGCCAGCAGCCTAACAGGTAATCAGCCCCAGCATTTT
CASSLTGNQPQHF
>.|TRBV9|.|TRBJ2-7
TGTGCCAGCAGCAAAACCCCGGCCGAGCAGTACTTC
CASSKTPAEQYF
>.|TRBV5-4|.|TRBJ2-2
TGTGCCAGCAGCTTGGGACAGTACACCGGGGAGCTGTTTTTT
CASSLGQYTGELFF
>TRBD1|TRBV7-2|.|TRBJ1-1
TGTGCCAGCAGCTTAGCGCGACAGGGGAAAGCTTTCTTT
CASSLARQGKAFF
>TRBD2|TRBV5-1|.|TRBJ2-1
TGCGCCAGCAGACCCACTAGCGAAGGAGAGCAGTTCTTC
CASRPTSEGEQFF
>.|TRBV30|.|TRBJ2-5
TGTGCCTGGCACCGGGACTTCATGGAGACCCAGTACTTC
CAWHRDFMETQYF
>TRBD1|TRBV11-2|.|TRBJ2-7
TGTGCCAGCCTCCGGGACAGGGTCCCCTACGAGCAGTACTTC
CASLRDRVPYEQYF
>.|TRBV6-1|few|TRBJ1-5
TGTGCCAGTACCTTGGGAGGTAATCAGCCCCAGCATTTT
CASTLGGNQPQHF
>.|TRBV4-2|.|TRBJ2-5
TGTGCCAGCAGCCAAGATCATAAAGGCGGGAAGCAAGAGACCCAGTACTTC
CASSQDHKGGKQETQYF
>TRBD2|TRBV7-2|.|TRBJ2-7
TGTACCAGCAGCCTCCTAGCGGGAGTTGTGTATGGCGAGCAGTACTTC
CTSSLLAGVVYGEQYF
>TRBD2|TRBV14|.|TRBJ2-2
TGTGCCAGCAGCCAAACCCGGGGGGGGAATCCCGGGGAGCTGTTTTTT
CASSQTRGGNPGELFF
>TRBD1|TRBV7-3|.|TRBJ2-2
TGTGCCAGCAGACAGGGACAGGGGGCTTCCGGGGAGCTGTTTTTT
CASRQGQGASGELFF
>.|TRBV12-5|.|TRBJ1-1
TGTGCTAGTGGCCCTCCGTTATGGACTGAAGCTTTCTTT
CASGPPLWTEAFF
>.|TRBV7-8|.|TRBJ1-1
TGTGCCAGCAGCTTTACGGGGAACACTGAAGCTTTCTTT
CASSFTGNTEAFF
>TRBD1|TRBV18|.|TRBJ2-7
TGTGCCAGCTCACCCGGGGACAGGAGCTCCTACGAGCAGTACTTC
CASSPGDRSSYEQYF
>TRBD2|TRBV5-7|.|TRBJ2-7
TGTGCCAGCAGCTTGGTGGAGGGGACTAGCGGGAGGGCCCCCTACGAGCAGTACTTC
CASSLVEGTSGRAPYEQYF
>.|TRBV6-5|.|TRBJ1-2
TGTGCCAGCAGTTATGAGCAACCTCCTAACTATGGCTACACCTTC
CASSYEQPPNYGYTF
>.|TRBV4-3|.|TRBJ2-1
TGCGCCAGCAGCCAAGCGGGAACCTCCTACAATGAGCAGTTCTTC
CASSQAGTSYNEQFF
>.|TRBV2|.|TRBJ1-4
TGTGCCAGCAGTGGTGGGGGTTTTTCGACTAATGAAAAACTGTTTTTT
CASSGGGFSTNEKLFF